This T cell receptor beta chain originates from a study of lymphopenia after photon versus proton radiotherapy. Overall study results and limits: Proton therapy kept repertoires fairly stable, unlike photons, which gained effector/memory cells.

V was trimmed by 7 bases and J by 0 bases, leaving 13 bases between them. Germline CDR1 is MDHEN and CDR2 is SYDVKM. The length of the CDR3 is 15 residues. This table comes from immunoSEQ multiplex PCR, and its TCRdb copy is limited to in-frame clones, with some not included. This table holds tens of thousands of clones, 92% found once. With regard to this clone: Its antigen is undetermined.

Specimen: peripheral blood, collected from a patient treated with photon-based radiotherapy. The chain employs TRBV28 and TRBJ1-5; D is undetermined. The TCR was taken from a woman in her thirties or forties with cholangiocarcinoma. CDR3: CASIGSVYSNQPQHF. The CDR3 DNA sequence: TGTGCCAGCATAGGGTCAGTGTATAGCAATCAGCCCCAGCATTTT.